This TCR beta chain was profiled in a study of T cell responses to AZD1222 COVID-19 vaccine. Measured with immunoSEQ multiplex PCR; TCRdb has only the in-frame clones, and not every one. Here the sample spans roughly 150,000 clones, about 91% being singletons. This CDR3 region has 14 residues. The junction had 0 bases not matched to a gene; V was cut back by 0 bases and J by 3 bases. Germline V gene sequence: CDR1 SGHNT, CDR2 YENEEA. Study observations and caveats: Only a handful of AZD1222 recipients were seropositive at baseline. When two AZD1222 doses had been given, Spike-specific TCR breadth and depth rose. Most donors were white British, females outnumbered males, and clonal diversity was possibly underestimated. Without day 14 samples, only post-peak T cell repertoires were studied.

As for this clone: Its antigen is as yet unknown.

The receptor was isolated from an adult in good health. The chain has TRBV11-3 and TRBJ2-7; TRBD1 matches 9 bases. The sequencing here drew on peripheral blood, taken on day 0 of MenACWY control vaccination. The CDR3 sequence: CASSLEGQGYEQYF. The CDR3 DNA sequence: TGTGCCAGCAGCTTAGAGGGACAGGGCTACGAGCAGTACTTC.